The present T cell receptor beta chain was sequenced within a study of cytomegalovirus exposure and HLA in healthy donors. The wider study: A subsequent analysis stated that the approximately 120 validation repertoires were run on the same platform as the 600 to 750 first-cohort repertoires.

Study findings and constraints: Researchers counted approximately 160 TCR beta chains as cytomegalovirus-associated. TCR clusters originating in the first cohort tended to co-occur in the approximately 120 validation repertoires, according to a later analysis.

On this clone: The antigen is undetermined.

Clones were sequenced by immunoSEQ multiplex PCR, and TCRdb holds only the in-frame ones, with some missing. The profile shows about 250,000 clones, 87% of them singletons. The donors were part of the 120-subject validation cohort, which stood apart from the roughly 670-subject first cohort. Sequenced input: PBMCs. This clonotype was obtained from a man aged 18 to 29 in good health and CMV-seronegative.

The CDR3 DNA sequence: TGTGCCAGTCGACAGAGTCCCCAGCATTTT. Translation: CASRQSPQHF. The V gene is TRBV6-4, the J gene TRBJ1-5; TRBD1 might be the D (5 bases). The CDR3 loop spans 10 amino acids. CDR1 is MRHNA and CDR2 is SNTAGT in the germline V gene. Trimming stripped 9 bases from V and 10 bases from J, with 10 bases between.